The present TCR beta chain was sequenced within a study of blood T cell repertoires in COVID-19. Study as a whole: The United States, Italy and Spain supplied acute and convalescent COVID-19 samples.

Trimming took off 1 base at V and 3 bases at J, with 7 bases between the two ends. This CDR3 comprises 13 residues. The germline CDR1 and CDR2 sequences are LNHDA and SQIVND (reference sequence). Individuals aged about 18 to 100 years were recruited from 24 US areas. Clinical history reported by participants formed the basis on which cohorts were assigned. The assay was immunoSEQ multiplex PCR, and TCRdb's table has in-frame clones only and misses some. The table lists some 200,000 clones, around 81% of them singletons, with 7.5% in the top ten. V and J are TRBV19 and TRBJ2-7; D is unclear. This receptor was taken from a man aged 35 to 55 who had recovered from COVID-19. The sample comprised PBMCs or T cells enriched from blood (not recorded which). CDR3 in amino acids: CASSIGEHYEQYF. The DNA for the CDR3 is TGTGCCAGTAGTATAGGAGAGCACTACGAGCAGTACTTC.